This T cell receptor beta chain was observed in a study of Ad26.COV2.S vaccination and SARS-CoV-2 variants. Study in general: Donor was assigned to the Ad26.COV2.S arm of trial COV1001.

The J segment lost 5 bases and the V segment lost 2 bases, leaving 9 bases of the junction unmatched. Germline V lookup: CDR1 SGHRS, CDR2 YFSETQ. This CDR3 region has 16 residues. Repertoires were generated with immunoSEQ multiplex PCR, while TCRdb's copy carries only in-frame clones and drops some. The repertoire holds about 370,000 clones, with about 89% as singletons. Treatment specified: around 19 received Ad26.COV2.S at low or high dose, single or two shots; 5 received placebo; per-sample allocation not given. Each sample was drawn 63 days after the first injection (of vaccine or placebo). The TCR was taken from a person between 18 and 65 years old who received the Ad26.COV2.S COVID-19 vaccine or a placebo. The input for sequencing was peripheral blood, taken in a trial of Ad26.COV2.S vaccine versus placebo. V is TRBV5-1 and J is TRBJ2-5; TRBD1 matches 10 bases. The CDR3 DNA is TGCGCCAGCAGCTTCGCCGGGACAGGGGCCCGGGAGACCCAGTACTTC. Amino acids: CASSFAGTGARETQYF.